This T cell receptor (beta chain) is drawn from a study of T cells after yellow fever vaccination. Production of TCR cDNA was by 5'RACE template switching, which also added a universal primer site and UMIs. TCRdb called the 5' RACE reads again in MiXCR, with one record for every CDR3 protein. The table records approximately 610,000 distinct CDR3 sequences, about 17% of them present only once. The CDR3 is made up of 15 amino acids. From germline, CDR1 is KGHSH and CDR2 LQKENI. V lost 2 bases to trimming and J lost 0 bases, with 11 bases between them. The sequence derives from a man younger than 35 who received the YFV17D yellow fever vaccine. V is TRBV18 and J is TRBJ2-7; D is unresolved. Here the sequenced sample was PBMCs, taken roughly 5 days after the first yellow fever vaccination. The CDR3 loop is CASSPGHASSYEQYF. CDR3 DNA: TGTGCCAGCTCACCAGGGCACGCGAGCTCCTACGAGCAGTACTTC.